A selection of T cell receptor beta chains follows, all from one sample in a study of response to subunit inactivated influenza vaccine. TCRdb used MiXCR to reprocess the RT-PCR reads, holding one entry per CDR3 protein. The table lists hundreds of thousands of distinct CDR3 sequences, around 25% of them singletons. This specimen consisted of CD4+ T cells sorted from PBMCs, obtained less than 6 days after vaccination. These receptors were obtained from a man aged 50-59 years who received an inactivated influenza vaccine. The CDR3 runs from the conserved cysteine through the conserved F or W. The D gene is left open where the match is weak. Clone sizes are given selectively: once, few, many, or a class where the clone is expanded.

CDR3aa	CDR3nt	j_gene	abundance	v_gene	d_gene
CASRPGGVNTGELFF	TGTGCCAGCAGACCAGGGGGGGTGAACACCGGGGAGCTGTTTTTT	TRBJ2-2	few	TRBV6-1	NA
CASSIVGAGGTEAFF	TGTGCCAGTAGTATAGTAGGCGCGGGCGGCACTGAAGCTTTCTTT	TRBJ1-1	few	TRBV19	NA
CASSLDATSYNEQFF	TGTGCCAGCAGCTTAGACGCTACATCCTACAATGAGCAGTTCTTC	TRBJ2-1	few	TRBV7-2	NA
CASSLGGGPNTDTQYF	TGTGCCAGCAGCTTAGGAGGCGGGCCTAACACAGATACGCAGTATTTT	TRBJ2-3	NA	TRBV7-3	NA
CSASRGRAGNEQFF	TGCAGTGCTAGTCGGGGGAGGGCCGGGAATGAGCAGTTCTTC	TRBJ2-1	few	TRBV20-1	TRBD2
CASSFLSRGQDYNEQFF	TGTGCCAGCAGTTTTTTGTCCAGAGGCCAGGATTACAATGAGCAGTTCTTC	TRBJ2-1	many	TRBV28	NA
CATSDARTSNQPQHF	TGTGCCACCAGTGATGCCCGAACATCGAATCAGCCCCAGCATTTT	TRBJ1-5	NA	TRBV24-1	NA
CASSFRYEQYF	TGTGCCAGCAGTTTTCGATACGAGCAGTACTTC	TRBJ2-7	many	TRBV12-3/TRBV12-4	NA
CASSYSIIPRNQPQHF	TGTGCCAGCAGTTACTCGATTATCCCCCGCAATCAGCCCCAGCATTTT	TRBJ1-5	NA	TRBV6-2/TRBV6-3	NA
CASSRQVDEQFF	TGCGCCAGCAGCCGACAGGTAGATGAGCAGTTCTTC	TRBJ2-1	NA	TRBV5-1	NA
CASSLVFVGQGGTDTQYF	TGTGCCAGCAGCTTAGTATTCGTCGGACAGGGAGGGACAGATACGCAGTATTTT	TRBJ2-3	few	TRBV7-8	NA
CASSVAPGGIYNEQFF	TGTGCCAGCAGCGTAGCTCCGGGAGGAATATACAATGAGCAGTTCTTC	TRBJ2-1	NA	TRBV9	TRBD2
CASSFGPRELFF	TGTGCCAGCAGCTTCGGGCCAAGGGAGCTGTTTTTT	TRBJ2-2	few	TRBV11-1	NA
CASGVVGEQYF	TGTGCCAGCGGGGTGGTTGGCGAGCAGTACTTC	TRBJ2-7	NA	TRBV7-6	NA
CASSYNPKGTGSRETQYF	TGTGCCAGCAGTTACAACCCCAAGGGGACGGGCTCTCGAGAGACCCAGTACTTC	TRBJ2-5	NA	TRBV6-2/TRBV6-3	NA
CASSLGGRYQPQHF	TGTGCCAGCAGTTTAGGAGGGAGATATCAGCCCCAGCATTTT	TRBJ1-5	once	TRBV12-3/TRBV12-4	NA
CSAPTPDFGYEQYF	TGCAGTGCCCCTACTCCAGATTTCGGCTACGAGCAGTACTTC	TRBJ2-7	few	TRBV20-1	NA
CASSLRRGYGYTF	TGTGCCAGCAGTTTAAGACGTGGCTATGGCTACACCTTC	TRBJ1-2	NA	TRBV12-3/TRBV12-4	NA
CAISESQKNTEAFF	TGTGCCATCAGTGAGTCCCAGAAGAACACTGAAGCTTTCTTT	TRBJ1-1	few	TRBV10-3	NA
CASSSRLIQETQYF	TGTGCCAGCAGCTCCAGACTAATCCAAGAGACCCAGTACTTC	TRBJ2-5	NA	TRBV11-2	NA
CASSEPGAMSDTQYF	TGCGCCAGCAGTGAGCCAGGGGCAATGTCAGATACGCAGTATTTT	TRBJ2-3	NA	TRBV10-1	NA
CASSENRGTEAFF	TGCGCCAGCAGTGAAAACAGGGGCACTGAAGCTTTCTTT	TRBJ1-1	few	TRBV10-1	TRBD1
CASRLTSGASYEQYF	TGTGCCAGCAGACTGACTAGCGGGGCCTCCTACGAGCAGTACTTC	TRBJ2-7	NA	TRBV6-2/TRBV6-3	TRBD2
CASSPSTGARTYYGYTF	TGCGCCAGCAGCCCCAGTACCGGGGCGAGGACCTACTATGGCTACACCTTC	TRBJ1-2	NA	TRBV4-1	NA
CASSIRTSGLQETQYF	TGTGCCAGTAGTATCCGGACTAGCGGACTCCAAGAGACCCAGTACTTC	TRBJ2-5	NA	TRBV19	TRBD2
CASSLGGARAEEQFF	TGCGCCAGCAGCTTGGGGGGGGCCCGGGCGGAGGAGCAGTTCTTC	TRBJ2-1	NA	TRBV5-1	NA
CASSPPSGRAHEQFF	TGTGCCAGCTCACCACCTAGCGGGAGGGCTCATGAGCAGTTCTTC	TRBJ2-1	NA	TRBV18	TRBD2
CASSLEAGRSSYEQYF	TGCGCCAGCAGCTTGGAGGCGGGAAGGAGCTCCTACGAGCAGTACTTC	TRBJ2-7	few	TRBV5-1	NA
CSAILGGLAGVQYF	TGCAGTGCTATACTTGGGGGACTAGCGGGGGTTCAGTACTTC	TRBJ2-4	NA	TRBV20-1	TRBD2
CASMQTSGAETQYF	TGTGCCAGCATGCAGACTAGCGGGGCGGAGACCCAGTACTTC	TRBJ2-5	NA	TRBV7-2	TRBD2
CAISDRGNVLTF	TGTGCCATCAGTGACAGGGGTAACGTCCTGACTTTC	TRBJ2-6	NA	TRBV10-3	NA
CSARAPGGAFF	TGCAGTGCTAGGGCCCCTGGAGGAGCTTTCTTT	TRBJ1-1	few	TRBV20-1	NA
CASSPGGARRNIQYF	TGTGCCAGCAGTCCCGGGGGGGCCCGGAGAAACATTCAGTACTTC	TRBJ2-4	NA	TRBV12-3/TRBV12-4	TRBD2
CASSQTKFGNTIYF	TGTGCCAGCAGTCAAACCAAATTTGGAAACACCATATATTTT	TRBJ1-3	many	TRBV12-3/TRBV12-4	NA
CASSKAGFRGDTQYF	TGTGCCAGCAGCAAAGCGGGTTTCCGTGGGGATACGCAGTATTTT	TRBJ2-3	NA	TRBV7-9	NA
CASSYSGTGETTIYF	TGTGCCAGCAGTTACTCGGGAACAGGGGAAACCACCATATATTTT	TRBJ1-3	NA	TRBV6-5	TRBD1
CASTPGGASGDSQYF	TGTGCCAGTACACCCGGGGGGGCCAGCGGAGATTCGCAGTATTTT	TRBJ2-3	once	TRBV10-3	TRBD2
CASSTSGSFSYEQYF	TGTGCCAGCAGTACCTCAGGCTCCTTCTCCTACGAGCAGTACTTC	TRBJ2-7	NA	TRBV6-1	NA
CSARDPKRGGGGYTF	TGCAGTGCTAGAGATCCGAAGAGGGGTGGCGGGGGCTACACCTTC	TRBJ1-2	many	TRBV20-1	NA
CASRLPASNGELFF	TGTGCCAGCAGGTTGCCGGCAAGCAACGGGGAGCTGTTTTTT	TRBJ2-2	few	TRBV12-3/TRBV12-4	NA
CASTLTSGRPNEQFF	TGTGCCAGCACCCTCACTAGCGGGAGGCCCAATGAGCAGTTCTTC	TRBJ2-1	few	TRBV5-6	TRBD2
CASSLGLAGGHETQYF	TGTGCCAGCAGCTTAGGACTAGCGGGGGGGCATGAGACCCAGTACTTC	TRBJ2-5	few	TRBV7-2	TRBD2
CATSSRTGLNTEAFF	TGTGCCACCAGCAGTCGGACAGGGCTGAACACTGAAGCGTTCTTT	TRBJ1-1	NA	TRBV15	TRBD1
CASSIRLAPSTDTQYF	TGCGCCAGCAGCATCAGACTAGCGCCAAGCACAGATACGCAGTATTTT	TRBJ2-3	NA	TRBV5-1	TRBD2
CASSSLPPDSTYNEQFF	TGCGCCAGCAGCTCCCTACCCCCCGACAGTACCTACAATGAGCAGTTCTTC	TRBJ2-1	few	TRBV5-1	NA
CASSYSRPNTGELFF	TGTGCCAGCAGTTACAGTCGCCCGAACACCGGGGAGCTGTTTTTT	TRBJ2-2	few	TRBV6-5	NA
CASYLGGGLSYNEQFF	TGTGCCAGCTACCTTGGGGGGGGATTATCCTACAATGAGCAGTTCTTC	TRBJ2-1	NA	TRBV12-3/TRBV12-4	TRBD2
CASSGLQGTEQYF	TGTGCCAGCTCAGGATTACAGGGTACCGAGCAGTACTTC	TRBJ2-7	few	TRBV18	NA
CASSERTGFQPQHF	TGTGCCAGCAGTGAACGGACAGGGTTCCAGCCCCAGCATTTT	TRBJ1-5	NA	TRBV2	TRBD1
CASSQGVRSSYEQYF	TGCGCCAGCAGCCAAGGAGTCAGATCATCCTACGAGCAGTACTTC	TRBJ2-7	NA	TRBV4-3	NA
CASSPRLAGVGEQYF	TGTGCCAGCAGCCCCCGACTAGCGGGAGTGGGTGAGCAGTACTTC	TRBJ2-7	NA	TRBV7-3	TRBD2
CASSQDYVSYGYTF	TGCGCCAGCAGCCAAGATTACGTCAGCTATGGCTACACCTTC	TRBJ1-2	NA	TRBV4-1	NA
CSARGFRPAVAGAYNEQFF	TGCAGTGCTAGAGGGTTTCGTCCGGCGGTAGCGGGAGCCTACAATGAGCAGTTCTTC	TRBJ2-1	NA	TRBV20-1	TRBD2
CASSPITSTDTQYF	TGTGCCAGCTCACCAATAACTAGCACAGATACGCAGTATTTT	TRBJ2-3	NA	TRBV18	NA
CASSLVRQTGTGETQYF	TGTGCCAGCAGCTTAGTCCGGCAGACAGGAACAGGAGAGACCCAGTACTTC	TRBJ2-5	NA	TRBV7-9	NA
CASSFGKSGYNEQFF	TGTGCCAGCAGTTTTGGGAAGAGCGGTTACAATGAGCAGTTCTTC	TRBJ2-1	NA	TRBV12-3/TRBV12-4	NA